The 13 T cell receptor beta chains below were found in one sample sequenced in a study of CD8 T cells in ankylosing spondylitis. TCRdb re-called the 5' RACE reads through MiXCR, storing one row per CDR3 protein. The table records roughly 150,000 distinct CDR3 sequences, just over 9.5% of them present only once. Material for sequencing was blood, either unsorted or a sorted T cell fraction (not recorded which). These receptors originate from a female donor with ankylosing spondylitis or in good health (not recorded which).

The gene calls are TRBV7-9 and TRBJ2-7; TRBD1 aligns across 10 bases. With V trimmed by 5 bases and J by 4 bases, 5 bases remained unmatched. The CDR3 covers 14 residues. Germline values: CDR1 SEHNR, CDR2 FQNEAQ (reference sequence). The CDR3 DNA is TGTGCCAGCAGCAATGGACAGGGGGTTTACGAGCAGTACTTC. Translating gives CASSNGQGVYEQYF.

There are a few counts of this clonotype. J is TRBJ1-4 and V is TRBV20-1, with 10 bases that match TRBD1. Trimming at V came to 0 bases and at J to 8 bases, leaving 3 bases not matched to a gene. The CDR3 consists of 14 residues. Germline CDR1 DFQATT, CDR2 SNEGSKA (reference sequence). The CDR3: CSAREGQGREKLFF. The CDR3 DNA reads TGCAGTGCTAGAGAGGGACAGGGGAGGGAAAAACTGTTTTTT.

The gene calls are TRBV20-1 and TRBJ2-3, with D perhaps TRBD1 (6 bases). The ends were cut back, 0 bases at V and 3 bases at J, with 22 bases in the middle. Germline V gene lookup returns CDR1 DFQATT and CDR2 SNEGSKA (reference sequence). This CDR3 has 18 residues. The CDR3 is CSARDLYWGRDTTDTQYF. The CDR3 coding sequence is TGCAGTGCTAGAGATCTCTATTGGGGGCGTGATACGACAGATACGCAGTATTTT.

This clonotype was counted at least ten times. This chain joins TRBV28 and TRBJ1-1, with a tentative D call TRBD1 (5 bases). Deletions cut 3 bases from V and 4 bases from J, with 15 bases between. The CDR3 length is 15 residues. CDR1 MDHEN and CDR2 SYDVKM come from the germline V gene. CDR3 region: CASSFHGARRTEAFF. The CDR3 nucleotides are TGTGCCAGCAGTTTCCACGGGGCGCGTCGCACTGAAGCTTTCTTT. Drawing the rest from reference TRBV28 and TRBJ1-1, the complete variable domain is DVKVTQSSRYLVKRTGEKVFLECVQDMDHENMFWYRQDPGLGLRLIYFSYDVKMKEKGDIPEGYSVSREKKERFSLILESASTNQTSMYLCASSFHGARRTEAFFGQGTRLTVV.

This clonotype was seen repeatedly, ten times or more. The V gene is TRBV4-3, the J gene TRBJ2-3, with D possibly matching TRBD2 (6 bases). CDR3 size: 19 residues. CDR1 LGHNA and CDR2 YSLEER come from the germline V gene. V lost 0 bases and J 0 bases, leaving 19 bases between the germline ends. The CDR3 coding sequence is TGCGCCAGCAGCCAAGAGGGTCGGGTTGAACTAGCCAGCACAGATACGCAGTATTTT. Its translation is CASSQEGRVELASTDTQYF.

V is TRBV2 and J is TRBJ2-5; D unclear. The CDR3 is made up of 12 amino acids. CDR1 SNHLY and CDR2 FYNNEI come from the germline V gene. The V end lost 7 bases, the J end lost 4 bases, and 10 bases lay between the germline ends. The CDR3 region is CASTPNGETQYF. DNA for the CDR3: TGTGCCAGCACCCCGAACGGAGAGACCCAGTACTTC.

The genes are TRBV20-1 and TRBJ2-5, with D possibly matching TRBD1 (8 bases). The CDR3 sequence is 15 residues long. The V end was cut by 1 base, the J end by 4 bases, with 16 bases between. Germline assignment: CDR1 DFQATT and CDR2 SNEGSKA (reference sequence). The chain's CDR3 is CSARADREGPETQYF. The DNA of the CDR3 is TGCAGTGCTAGAGCGGACAGGGAGGGACCAGAGACCCAGTACTTC.

The chain joins TRBV6-2 or TRBV6-3 to TRBJ2-7, with TRBD2 matching over 14 bases. The trim removed 6 bases at V and 1 base at J, leaving 14 bases unmatched. The CDR3 spans 19 residues. Germline V gives CDR1 MNHEY, CDR2 SVGEGT. The CDR3 is CASSPTTGTSGSSSYEQYF. CDR3 bases: TGTGCCAGCAGCCCCACTACCGGGACTAGCGGGAGCAGTTCCTACGAGCAGTACTTC.

The sample holds many counts of this clonotype. The rearrangement uses TRBV5-6 and TRBJ1-5, with D possibly TRBD1 on 5 matching bases. Between the trimmed V and J ends, which lost 3 bases and 3 bases, there was a span of 13 bases. The CDR3 totals 15 residues. CDR1 is SGHDT, CDR2 YYEEEE, per germline. In nucleotides, the CDR3 is TGTGCCAGCAGCTGGAGTACAGGTCCCAATCAGCCCCAGCATTTT. This encodes CASSWSTGPNQPQHF.

This clonotype came up a few times. The V and J genes are TRBV9 and TRBJ2-5, with 8 positions matching TRBD2. V trimming: 2 bases; J trimming: 3 bases; junction bases outside the gene matches: 3. The germline CDR1 and CDR2 sequences are SGDLS and YYNGEE. CDR3 length: 14 residues. Here the CDR3 reads CASSVAGGEETQYF. The CDR3 DNA reads as TGTGCCAGCAGCGTCGCGGGAGGAGAAGAGACCCAGTACTTC.

This chain joins TRBV10-3 and TRBJ1-2, with TRBD1 matching over 7 bases. The ends lost 2 bases at V and 2 bases at J; junction bases unmatched: 8. Germline-derived CDR1 and CDR2 are ENHRY and SYGVKD. The CDR3 is made up of 16 amino acids. Here the CDR3 DNA reads TGTGCCATCAGTGAGCTTCTACAGGGGTCAAACTATGGCTACACCTTC. Its protein product is CAISELLQGSNYGYTF.

This clonotype was detected ten times or more. The chain couples TRBV7-9 to TRBJ1-1; D is possibly TRBD1 (5 bases). Germline V lookup: CDR1 SEHNR, CDR2 FQNEAQ (reference sequence). With 6 bases removed from V and 5 bases from J, the gap between germline ends came to 19 bases. The CDR3 spans 15 residues. The CDR3: CASRDATGPATEAFF. For the CDR3, the DNA is TGTGCCAGCAGGGACGCAACGGGACCAGCAACTGAAGCTTTCTTT.

This clonotype appeared a single time. V usage is TRBV6-2 or TRBV6-3 and J usage is TRBJ1-5; TRBD1 matches at 7 bases. Germline assignment: CDR1 MNHEY and CDR2 SVGEGT. CDR3 length: 15 amino acids. V lost 5 bases to trimming and J lost 5 bases; unmatched junction nucleotides: 9. CDR3 nucleotide sequence: TGTGCCAGCAGTCCTTGGAGGGACAGATATCAGCCCCAGCATTTT. It encodes CASSPWRDRYQPQHF.